This TCR beta chain is drawn from a study of T cell responses to AZD1222 COVID-19 vaccine. Study observations and caveats: Close to half of spike-specific TCRs reportedly recognize unmutated variant regions. Rises in breadth and depth of Spike-specific TCRs came after two AZD1222 doses. There were mostly white British donors and more females than males, and clonal diversity was possibly underestimated. Seropositive at baseline were only a handful of AZD1222 recipients.

Produced via immunoSEQ multiplex PCR; TCRdb's table is partial and in-frame only. The top ten clones hold approximately 1.8% of a sample with 130,000 to 150,000 clones, roughly nine tenths of them seen once. This clone was observed a few times. Its cognate antigen is unknown. This CDR3 has 15 residues. Germline assignment: CDR1 SGHDN and CDR2 FVKESK. V gave up 4 bases and J gave up 0 bases, with 12 bases separating them. The sequence was collected from an adult who received the AZD1222 COVID-19 vaccine. Here the sequenced sample was peripheral blood, taken 28 days after the second AZD1222 dose. The chain carries TRBV14 and TRBJ1-2; D call uncertain. The CDR3 loop reads CASSPRRISNYGYTF. CDR3 DNA sequence: TGTGCCAGCAGCCCCCGACGGATCTCTAACTATGGCTACACCTTC.